The 28 T cell receptor beta chains listed next were all sequenced from one sample in a study of CD8+CD57+ T cells in acquired aplastic anemia. The TCR beta profiling, which covered VDJ combination and CDR3 sequence, was carried out using genomic DNA as the template. TCRdb re-analysed the reads in MiXCR, keeping a single row per CDR3 protein. The sample contains some 200,000 distinct CDR3 sequences, about a third of which appear only once. Material for sequencing was sorted CD4+, CD8+, or CD8+CD57+ T cells (not recorded which) from PBMCs. These TCRs come from a human donor in good health, serving as a control.

This clonotype was found many times. The chain's CDR3 is CASSGGTGGFEQYF. For the CDR3, the DNA is TGTGCCAGCAGCGGAGGGACAGGGGGCTTCGAGCAGTACTTC. The J gene is TRBJ2-7, the V gene TRBV9, with 12 bases fitting TRBD1. Per germline, CDR1 SGDLS and CDR2 YYNGEE. J lost 6 bases, V lost 3 bases, and 4 bases had no gene match. The CDR3 is made up of 14 amino acids.

Note on this clonotype: Possible read error: a much larger clone is one base away. Here the CDR3 omits its conserved ending phenylalanine or tryptophan, so a read error is the likely source. V usage is TRBV30 and J usage is TRBJ1-6, with 7 bases lining up with TRBD1. In germline, CDR1 is GTSNPN, CDR2 SVGIG (reference sequence). CDR3 length equals 13 residues. The V and J ends lost 5 bases and 9 bases, in that order; junction bases with no gene match: 7. CDR3 residues: CAWGQDLPSPLHS. The DNA of the CDR3 is TGTGCCTGGGGACAGGATTTGCCTTCACCCCTCCACTCT.

This clonotype was observed many times. V gene TRBV2 combines with J gene TRBJ2-5; 8 bases are a match to TRBD2. In germline, CDR1 is SNHLY, CDR2 FYNNEI. The junction had 11 bases not matched to a gene; V was cut back by 11 bases and J by 0 bases. The CDR3 spans 15 residues. This CDR3 is CAGSSSGRNQETQYF. CDR3 bases: TGTGCCGGAAGCTCTAGCGGGCGGAACCAAGAGACCCAGTACTTC.

The sample holds many counts of this clonotype. This chain joins TRBV5-1 and TRBJ1-6; no clear D gene. From germline, CDR1 is SGHRS and CDR2 YFSETQ. Trimming left V 0 bases short and J 5 bases short, with 6 bases between. The CDR3 length is 14 residues. In nucleotides, the CDR3 is TGCGCCAGCAGCTTGGATAGTAATAATTCACCCCTCCACTTT. Translated, it gives CASSLDSNNSPLHF.

This clonotype was counted once. The gene calls are TRBV5-1 and TRBJ2-3, with TRBD2 as a possible D gene (5 bases). This CDR3 is 13 amino acids long. Looked up from germline, CDR1 is SGHRS and CDR2 is YFSETQ. V gave up 0 bases and J gave up 10 bases, with 12 bases separating them. In DNA, the CDR3 is TGCGCCAGCAGCTTGGCCTCGGAGGTGGCGCAGTATTTT. As protein: CASSLASEVAQYF.

This clonotype was counted between two and nine times. Just one base apart from a much larger clone, this may be a read error. V and J are TRBV10-3 and TRBJ2-7, with TRBD1 matching over 8 bases. This CDR3 spans 13 amino acids. J was trimmed by 7 bases and V by 5 bases; bases with no gene match: 7. Germline CDR1 is ENHRY and CDR2 is SYGVKD. The CDR3 DNA sequence: TGTGCCATCAGTTCCGACAGGGGTGAAGAGCAGTACTTC. It specifies CAISSDRGEEQYF.

In this sample, this clonotype turned up many times. The rearrangement uses TRBV2 and TRBJ1-2; 8 bases fit TRBD1. The CDR3 sequence is 14 residues long. V gave up 8 bases and J gave up 7 bases; unmatched junction bases: 12. Germline CDR1 SNHLY, CDR2 FYNNEI. The CDR3 nucleotides read TGTGCCAGCGTCCGGGCAGGGGGCGAAGTTGGCTACACCTTC. It is translated as CASVRAGGEVGYTF.

This chain links TRBV6-1 with TRBJ1-5, with no clear D. The CDR3 is 14 residues long. The germline V and J ends were trimmed by 4 bases and 0 bases, with 7 bases remaining between them. Looked up from germline, CDR1 is MNHNS and CDR2 is SASEGT. Here the CDR3 DNA reads TGTGCCAGCAGTGTTTGGGGTAGCAATCAGCCCCAGCATTTT. Protein: CASSVWGSNQPQHF.

This clonotype was seen at least ten times. The chain links TRBV6-1 to TRBJ2-7; 8 bases are shared with TRBD2. The CDR3 has 15 amino acids. Germline CDR1 reads MNHNS; CDR2 reads SASEGT. J gave up 6 bases and V 0 bases, and 7 bases lay outside the gene matches. CDR3 sequence: CASSEAAGGPFEQYF. CDR3 coding DNA: TGTGCCAGCAGTGAAGCTGCGGGGGGTCCCTTCGAGCAGTACTTC.

Only a few counts were recorded for this clonotype. This chain joins TRBV12-3 or TRBV12-4 and TRBJ2-1; D possibly corresponds to TRBD2 (6 bases). The CDR3 has 15 amino acids. The V gene lost 3 bases and the J gene lost 7 bases, with 16 bases spanning the gap. CDR3 protein: CASSFGGVQKNEQFF. In DNA, the CDR3 is TGTGCCAGCAGTTTCGGCGGGGTCCAAAAGAATGAGCAGTTCTTC.

This clonotype showed up many times. The J gene is TRBJ1-3, the V gene TRBV19; tentative D call: TRBD1 (5 bases). This CDR3 has 14 amino acids. Trimming cost V 3 bases and J 3 bases, with 9 bases left between them. Germline V lookup: CDR1 LNHDA, CDR2 SQIVND (reference sequence). The CDR3 loop is CASSIGTLGNTIYF. CDR3 sequence (DNA): TGTGCCAGTAGTATTGGGACTCTTGGAAACACCATATATTTT.

The CDR3 DNA reads TGCGCCAGCAGCCGACGGTCACCCGGGGAGCTGTTTTTT. This codes for CASSRRSPGELFF. The chain joins TRBV10-1 to TRBJ2-2; no definite D call. CDR1 WNHNN and CDR2 SYGVQD come from the germline V gene (reference sequence). Trimming pared 6 bases from V and 6 bases from J, leaving 11 bases between. The CDR3 runs to 13 residues.

Concerning this clonotype: This clone may be a read error of a much larger clone one base away. J is TRBJ2-5 and V is TRBV19; maybe TRBD2 (7 bases). Germline CDR1 reads LNHDA; CDR2 reads SQIVND (reference sequence). This CDR3 region has 14 residues. Trimming stripped 7 bases from V and 7 bases from J, with 19 bases between. This CDR3 reads CASMRGGAFGTQYF. The CDR3, as DNA: TGTGCCAGTATGAGAGGGGGGGCCTTTGGGACCCAGTACTTC.

This clonotype was seen at least ten times. The rearrangement links TRBV6-1 to TRBJ1-2; D is uncertain. CDR1 and CDR2 from the germline V gene are MNHNS and SASEGT. Trimming removed 6 bases from V and 0 bases from J, with 14 bases in between. CDR3 length equals 15 residues. CDR3 sequence (DNA): TGTGCCAGCAGCCCAGTGCTGTCACCTAACTATGGCTACACCTTC. Its protein is CASSPVLSPNYGYTF.

Note on this clonotype: This clone may be a read error of a much larger clone one base away. The chain joins TRBV11-2 to TRBJ2-4; 14 nucleotides align to TRBD2. From germline, CDR1 is SGHAT and CDR2 FQNNGV. The CDR3 has 16 residues. The V gene end was trimmed by 5 bases and the J gene end by 6 bases; junction bases not matched to a gene: 6. CDR3 coding DNA: TGTGCCAGCAGCCCAGGGACTAGCGGGGGCCGAAACATTCAGTACTTC. Amino acid sequence: CASSPGTSGGRNIQYF.

This clonotype showed up many times. The V call is TRBV7-9, the J call TRBJ2-1; D possibly uses TRBD1 or TRBD2 (6 bases each). The CDR3 totals 17 residues. Germline V gene data show CDR1 as SEHNR and CDR2 as FQNEAQ (reference sequence). Between the trimmed V and J ends, which lost 7 bases and 7 bases, there was a span of 26 bases. CDR3 sequence: CASTSLSKGGGHNEQFF. The CDR3 DNA reads as TGTGCCAGCACCTCGCTCTCTAAGGGGGGAGGCCATAATGAGCAGTTCTTC.

The J gene is TRBJ2-1, the V gene TRBV20-1; D may match TRBD1 or TRBD2 (5 bases each). The germline CDR1 and CDR2 sequences are DFQATT and SNEGSKA (reference sequence). The V end lost 7 bases, the J end lost 8 bases, and 27 bases lay between the germline ends. The CDR3 extends over 16 amino acids. CDR3 residues: CSGSPRLLRGTDEQFF. For the CDR3, the DNA is TGCAGTGGTTCCCCCCGACTCCTTCGAGGGACGGATGAGCAGTTCTTC.

In this sample, this clonotype turned up many times. The chain employs TRBV29-1 and TRBJ1-1, with D unresolved. V lost 7 bases and J 1 base, leaving 16 bases between the germline ends. The CDR3 is made up of 14 amino acids. Germline CDR1 is SQVTM and CDR2 is ANQGSEA. CDR3 protein: CSATVGGTNTEAFF. CDR3 nucleotides: TGCAGCGCCACAGTGGGAGGTACGAACACTGAAGCTTTCTTT.

The chain employs TRBV7-6 and TRBJ1-2, with a possible D match to TRBD1 (5 bases). Deletions cut 10 bases from V and 0 bases from J, with 12 bases between. The germline V gene has CDR1 SGHVS and CDR2 FNYEAQ. This CDR3 has 13 amino acids. The CDR3 protein is CAMGQLSNYGYTF. The DNA of the CDR3 is TGTGCCATGGGGCAGCTATCTAACTATGGCTACACCTTC.

Notes on this clonotype: Relative to the germline gene, one junction end is altered; a read error may explain this. V usage is TRBV20-1 and J usage is TRBJ2-7; D not certain. Germline V gene data show CDR1 as DFQATT and CDR2 as SNEGSKA (reference sequence). The CDR3 covers 12 residues. The CDR3 loop is CSASTDSYGQYF. The CDR3, as DNA: TGCAGTGCATCGACCGATTCCTACGGGCAGTACTTC.

This clonotype was counted between two and nine times. V usage is TRBV6-5 and J usage is TRBJ1-5; no clear D gene. This CDR3 is 13 amino acids long. V was clipped by 0 bases and J by 6 bases, with 6 bases between them. Germline V gene data show CDR1 as MNHEY and CDR2 as SVGAGI. The CDR3 region has the DNA TGTGCCAGCAGTTACTCGACCGGTCAGCCCCAGCATTTT. Its protein product is CASSYSTGQPQHF.

In its sample, this clonotype was seen many times. The chain has TRBV4-3 and TRBJ2-3; D not resolved. V lost 3 bases to trimming and J lost 1 base, with 5 bases between them. CDR3 length: 13 amino acids. Germline values: CDR1 LGHNA, CDR2 YSLEER. CDR3: CASSHPGTDTQYF. The CDR3 DNA sequence: TGCGCCAGCAGCCATCCGGGCACAGATACGCAGTATTTT.

About this clonotype itself: A much larger clone differs from this one at a single base, so this may be a read error. V gene TRBV7-2 combines with J gene TRBJ2-1; D call uncertain. The CDR3 runs to 13 residues. Trimming pared 1 base from V and 8 bases from J, leaving 9 bases between. The germline V gene encodes CDR1 SGHTA and CDR2 FQGNSA. For the CDR3, the DNA is TGTGCCAGCAGCTTAGGCATTAGTGATGAGCAGTTCTTC. It is translated as CASSLGISDEQFF.

This clonotype was recorded at least ten times. J is TRBJ2-3 and V is TRBV7-9, with D perhaps given as TRBD1 or TRBD2 (5 bases each). CDR1 is SEHNR and CDR2 is FQNEAQ in the germline V gene (reference sequence). Deletions cut 4 bases from V and 3 bases from J, with 14 bases between. This CDR3 contains 15 residues. This CDR3 reads CASSWVKRGTDTQYF. The CDR3 nucleotides are TGTGCCAGCAGCTGGGTCAAGAGGGGTACAGATACGCAGTATTTT. Together with reference TRBV7-9 and TRBJ2-3, the CDR3 gives the full variable domain: DTGVSQNPRHKITKRGQNVTFRCDPISEHNRLYWYRQTLGQGPEFLTYFQNEAQLEKSRLLSDRFSAERPKGSFSTLEIQRTEQGDSAMYLCASSWVKRGTDTQYFGPGTRLTVL.

The gene calls are TRBV19 and TRBJ1-1, with D maybe TRBD1 (6 bases). CDR3 length equals 13 residues. From germline, CDR1 is LNHDA and CDR2 SQIVND (reference sequence). V was trimmed by 7 bases and J by 5 bases, leaving 14 bases between them. CDR3 region: CASKGRGVTEAFF. CDR3 bases: TGTGCCAGTAAGGGCAGGGGAGTAACTGAAGCTTTCTTT.

This clonotype was picked up many times. The rearrangement links TRBV2 to TRBJ1-3; TRBD1 might be the D (5 bases). The CDR3 is 13 amino acids. Trimming left V 11 bases short and J 1 base short, with 12 bases between. Germline V gene lookup returns CDR1 SNHLY and CDR2 FYNNEI. CDR3: CARDGASGNTIYF. CDR3 DNA sequence: TGTGCCCGGGACGGAGCGTCTGGAAACACCATATATTTT.

The J gene is TRBJ2-3, the V gene TRBV11-1; 8 bases align to TRBD2. Trimming took 4 bases from V and 0 from J; bases not matched to a gene: 9. CDR3 length: 17 residues. Germline assignment: CDR1 SGHAT and CDR2 FQDESV (reference sequence). CDR3 nucleotides: TGTGCCAGCAGCTCGCAAGGGCGGGGGGTTAGCACAGATACGCAGTATTTT. Encoded protein: CASSSQGRGVSTDTQYF.

The V gene is TRBV5-4, the J gene TRBJ1-2; D might be TRBD1 (6 bases). The CDR3 is made up of 15 amino acids. Per the germline V gene, CDR1 is SGHNT and CDR2 is YYREEE (reference sequence). V was pared by 2 bases and J by 4 bases, with 15 bases between. CDR3 sequence: CASSFGGGQGYGYTF. The CDR3, as DNA: TGTGCCAGCAGCTTCGGCGGGGGGCAAGGCTATGGCTACACCTTC.